This T cell receptor (beta chain) was obtained from a study of blood T cell repertoires in COVID-19 (dated by TCRdb to 2018 to 2021). General notes on the study: Samples covering the acute and convalescent phases of COVID-19 were provided by collaborators in the United States, Italy and Spain. The prospective study material was composed of cDNA or gDNA derived from T cells, B-cell-depleted T cells, or PBMCs. Deeply sampled blood TCRbeta repertoires from subjects exposed to, actively infected with, or recovered from COVID-19 were included in the dataset. The repertoires were released in a freely available public database intended as a resource for research on the immune response to SARS-CoV-2. The samples were drawn from two sources: the first 160 participants of the ongoing ImmuneRACE study, and some 1,300 subjects contributed by 6 global collaborators. Nearly every sample came with metadata listing a de-identified subject ID, COVID-19 status, age in years and sex. Where available, HLA class I and class II types were taken from metadata supplied by the sample provider and were not determined by assay-based typing.

Summary of the overall study and its limitations: Clinical and demographic metadata were provided uncurated, with the amount varying by source and participant.

The immunoSEQ Assay, a bias-controlled multiplex PCR, was used to amplify TCRbeta CDR3 regions from genomic DNA. Processing in the source paper ran as follows. The number of nucleated cells in each sample was estimated by amplification of reference gene primers within the assay. Sequence reads were collapsed and filtered to measure the absolute abundance of every unique TCRbeta CDR3 rearrangement. For each sample, productive Simpson clonality was calculated as the square root of Simpson's diversity index across productive rearrangements. TCRdb limited this immuneACCESS table to in-frame rearrangements with V and J called. A share of clones is missing; checked studies link under half to unresolved V genes, and the rest is unexplained. That table is the source of V, J and clone size, and D and trimming were worked out from the DNA. The sample yields 310,000 or so clones; 85% to 90% were counted once. The biggest ten clones account for 1% to 1.5% of the sample.

V is clipped by 1 base and J by 13 bases, and the sequence between their germline boundaries is 11 bases long. From a lookup of the germline V gene, CDR1 and CDR2 are MGHDK and SYGVNS. From its cysteine to its phenylalanine, the CDR3 spans 12 amino acids. Only CDR3 DNA is held: 36 bases, read in frame from base 1. Whole blood was collected in K2EDTA tubes by collaborating institutions according to the institutions' own protocols. Collaborator samples were shipped for TCRbeta analysis as frozen whole blood, isolated PBMCs, or DNA extracted from either sample type. Note on this clone: It lacks a known antigen. Base qualities were left out, and no much larger clone turns up one base away.

This receptor was obtained from a man between 65 and 80 years old with acute or convalescent COVID-19. Sequencing used peripheral blood. The sequence links TRBV25-1 to TRBJ2-4, and possibly TRBD1, on 6 matching bases. The sequenced DNA: TGTGCCAGCAGTGAATCCTGGGACAACCAGTACTTC. It codes for CASSESWDNQYF.